The 31 T cell receptor beta chains in this list originate from one sample, sequenced in a study of shared clonotypes between healthy human individuals. Sequenced by immunoSEQ multiplex PCR; TCRdb stores in-frame clones only, minus some. The table has some 900,000 clones, 76% seen once. The sequenced material came from memory CD4+ T cells sorted from blood. The subset denotes: CD45RA-negative fraction. The receptors stem from a man between 18 and 35 years old in good health.

This clone was observed a single time. The chain joins TRBV18 to TRBJ2-1; 13 nucleotides line up with TRBD2. V shed 2 bases, J shed 7 bases, and the junction held 2 bases outside the gene matches. The CDR3 is 15 residues long. Germline CDR1 and CDR2: KGHSH and LQKENI. The CDR3 DNA is TGTGCCAGCTCACCAGAGACTAGCGGGAGGAATGAGCAGTTCTTC. Amino acid sequence: CASSPETSGRNEQFF.

V and J are TRBV5-1 and TRBJ2-7, with D hard to call. CDR3 length equals 15 residues. From germline, CDR1 is SGHRS and CDR2 YFSETQ. Trimming took 2 bases from V and 7 from J, leaving 19 bases between them. The CDR3 is CASSFAPDRSAEQYF. The CDR3 DNA follows: TGCGCCAGCAGCTTTGCACCGGACCGGTCCGCGGAGCAGTACTTC.

V is TRBV10-2 and J is TRBJ2-2, with 10 bases aligning to TRBD1. CDR1 and CDR2 (germline): WSHSY, SAAADI. The CDR3 consists of 14 residues. V dropped 8 bases and J dropped 4; count of bases not matched to a gene: 4. CDR3 protein: CASLRTGGTGELFF. The CDR3 coding sequence is TGCGCCAGCCTCCGGACAGGGGGCACCGGGGAGCTGTTTTTT.

The chain has TRBV7-2 and TRBJ1-5; 7 bases are a match to TRBD1. The trim removed 5 bases at V and 3 bases at J, leaving 7 bases unmatched. The CDR3 runs to 15 residues. In germline, CDR1 is SGHTA, CDR2 FQGNSA. In DNA, the CDR3 is TGTGCCAGCAGCCTAACGACAGGGCTCAATCAGCCCCAGCATTTT. Translation: CASSLTTGLNQPQHF.

This clone was observed a handful of times. This chain connects TRBV7-9 to TRBJ1-6; D is uncertain. CDR3 size: 13 residues. The germline V gene encodes CDR1 SEHNR and CDR2 FQNEAQ (reference sequence). Trimming removed 1 base from V and 8 bases from J, with 6 bases in between. The CDR3 is CASSLDSDSPLHF. As DNA, the CDR3 is TGTGCCAGCAGCTTAGACTCCGATTCACCCCTCCACTTT.

This chain connects TRBV5-6 to TRBJ2-3; unclear D gene. Per the germline V gene, CDR1 is SGHDT and CDR2 is YYEEEE. This CDR3 is 15 amino acids long. V was clipped by 3 bases and J by 1 base, with 12 bases between them. CDR3 DNA: TGTGCCAGCAGCTCCCCGACCCGGGGCACAGATACGCAGTATTTT. As protein: CASSSPTRGTDTQYF.

In this sample, this clone turned up once. The genes are TRBV4-1 and TRBJ2-3; perhaps TRBD2 as D (6 bases). Germline CDR1 MGHRA, CDR2 YSYEKL. The CDR3 covers 18 residues. V lost 0 bases and J 0 bases, leaving 16 bases between the germline ends. The CDR3 DNA reads TGCGCCAGCAGCCAAGATCCGCGGCTAGCGTCGAGCACAGATACGCAGTATTTT. Encoded protein: CASSQDPRLASSTDTQYF.

The rearrangement joins TRBV30 to TRBJ2-7, with a possible D match to TRBD1 (6 bases). CDR1 and CDR2 (germline): GTSNPN, SVGIG (reference sequence). Between the trimmed V and J ends, which lost 3 bases and 12 bases, there was a span of 24 bases. The CDR3 contains 14 residues. Written as DNA, the CDR3 is TGTGCCTGGAGCGCTGGACAGAGCACCCCCTCTCTGTACTTC. This gives the protein CAWSAGQSTPSLYF.

For the CDR3, the DNA is TGTGCCAGCAGTGGGTGGCGGGGATCAGACACCGGGGAGCTGTTTTTT. Its protein product is CASSGWRGSDTGELFF. The rearrangement uses TRBV2 and TRBJ2-2; D is possibly TRBD2 (6 bases). Germline V gene lookup returns CDR1 SNHLY and CDR2 FYNNEI. V gave up 4 bases and J gave up 3 bases, with 15 bases separating them. This CDR3 has 16 residues. The variable domain in full, with the rest retrieved from reference TRBV2 and TRBJ2-2, is EPEVTQTPSHQVTQMGQEVILRCVPISNHLYFYWYRQILGQKVEFLVSFYNNEISEKSEIFDDQFSVERPDGSNFTLKIRSTKLEDSAMYFCASSGWRGSDTGELFFGEGSRLTVL.

V gene TRBV7-2 combines with J gene TRBJ1-5, with D possibly TRBD1 on 5 matching bases. Germline V gene sequence: CDR1 SGHTA, CDR2 FQGNSA. The CDR3 is 13 residues long. V lost 4 bases and J lost 7, with 11 bases in between. The DNA of the CDR3 is TGTGCCAGCAGCTCCGGGGGGAGGCAGCCCCAGCATTTT. Residues: CASSSGGRQPQHF. The variable domain in full, completed from reference TRBV7-2 and TRBJ1-5, reads GAGVSQSPSNKVTEKGKDVELRCDPISGHTALYWYRQSLGQGLEFLIYFQGNSAPDKSGLPSDRFSAERTGGSVSTLTIQRTQQEDSAVYLCASSSGGRQPQHFGDGTRLSIL.

The chain joins TRBV11-3 to TRBJ2-2; D is perhaps TRBD1 (6 bases). Germline lookup yields CDR1 SGHNT and CDR2 YENEEA. The CDR3 has 14 amino acids. With 5 bases removed from V and 4 bases from J, the gap between germline ends came to 11 bases. This CDR3 is CASSTQGSTGELFF. CDR3 DNA: TGTGCCAGCAGCACACAGGGATCCACCGGGGAGCTGTTTTTT.

The chain employs TRBV6-5 and TRBJ2-3; 11 nucleotides align to TRBD2. The CDR3 covers 16 residues. Germline loops: CDR1 MNHEY, CDR2 SVGAGI. The trim removed 2 bases at V and 5 bases at J, leaving 6 bases unmatched. CDR3 region: CASSYLSGRAGDTQYF. In nucleotides, the CDR3 is TGTGCCAGCAGTTACCTTAGCGGGAGGGCGGGAGATACGCAGTATTTT.

The chain joins TRBV18 to TRBJ1-1, with no clear D. Trimming took off 2 bases at V and 1 base at J, with 8 bases between the two ends. The germline gives CDR1 KGHSH, CDR2 LQKENI. This CDR3 has 14 amino acids. The CDR3, as DNA: TGTGCCAGCTCACCAAGGTTCAGGAACACTGAAGCTTTCTTT. Translating gives CASSPRFRNTEAFF.

The J gene is TRBJ2-3, the V gene TRBV18; D is possibly TRBD2 (5 bases). Between the trimmed V and J ends, which lost 6 bases and 1 base, there was a span of 14 bases. This CDR3 region has 15 residues. CDR1 and CDR2 from the germline V gene are KGHSH and LQKENI. The CDR3 here is CASSPPGRGTDTQYF. CDR3 DNA sequence: TGTGCCAGCTCCCCCCCGGGGAGAGGCACAGATACGCAGTATTTT.

The DNA for the CDR3 is TGTGCCAGCAGCAAAGACATGGGCAGTTTTGGAAGATCACCCCTCCACTTT. As protein: CASSKDMGSFGRSPLHF. The chain employs TRBV21-1 and TRBJ1-6; the DNA was not compared with TRBD1, the D call given in the table. TRBV21-1 is given as a pseudogene. CDR3 size: 17 residues.

The V gene is TRBV19, the J gene TRBJ1-6; the match to TRBD1 covers 7 bases. The V segment lost 5 bases and the J segment 6 bases; nucleotides outside the gene matches: 4. This CDR3 is built from 14 residues. The germline gives CDR1 LNHDA, CDR2 SQIVND (reference sequence). Written as DNA, the CDR3 is TGTGCCAGTAGTTTACAGGGGATTAATTCACCCCTCCACTTT. This encodes CASSLQGINSPLHF.

To note about this clone: The same CDR3 is also encoded by other DNA sequences in this sample. This chain connects TRBV6-1 to TRBJ1-5, with no clear D. Germline CDR1 is MNHNS and CDR2 is SASEGT. The CDR3 is 13 residues long. Between the trimmed V and J ends, which lost 0 bases and 7 bases, there was a span of 7 bases. This CDR3 reads CASSEAGRQPQHF. CDR3 nucleotide sequence: TGTGCCAGCAGTGAAGCAGGGAGGCAGCCCCAGCATTTT.

J is TRBJ2-1 and V is TRBV19, with TRBD2 matching over 11 bases. The V and J ends lost 6 bases and 4 bases, in that order; junction bases with no gene match: 2. CDR1 and CDR2 (germline): LNHDA, SQIVND (reference sequence). The CDR3 loop spans 14 amino acids. CDR3 DNA sequence: TGTGCCAGTAGGACTAGCGGGACTTACAATGAGCAGTTCTTC. This translates into CASRTSGTYNEQFF.

The rearrangement links TRBV18 to TRBJ2-7; 7 bases line up with TRBD1. This CDR3 is 18 amino acids long. Germline V gene sequence: CDR1 KGHSH, CDR2 LQKENI. V shed 0 bases and J 1 base; nucleotides not matched to a gene: 12. The CDR3 protein is CASSPPTEDRASSYEQYF. DNA of the CDR3: TGTGCCAGCTCACCACCGACCGAAGACAGGGCTTCTTCCTACGAGCAGTACTTC.

In its sample, this clone was seen a few times. The chain couples TRBV4-3 to TRBJ2-3; D is unresolved. Germline V gene sequence: CDR1 LGHNA, CDR2 YSLEER. V was trimmed by 0 bases and J by 7 bases, leaving 11 bases between them. The CDR3 loop spans 14 amino acids. CDR3 sequence: CASSQDRSGYTQYF. In nucleotides, the CDR3 is TGCGCCAGCAGCCAAGATCGGTCCGGGTATACGCAGTATTTT.

The chain carries TRBV6-1 and TRBJ2-7; D unresolved. Germline CDR1 and CDR2: MNHNS and SASEGT. With 2 bases removed from V and 1 base from J, the gap between germline ends came to 9 bases. The CDR3 covers 14 residues. The CDR3 coding sequence is TGTGCCAGCAGTGAAACGTCAGATTCCTACGAGCAGTACTTC. Translated: CASSETSDSYEQYF.

This rearrangement joins TRBV10-3 to TRBJ1-5, with TRBD1 matching over 7 bases. V dropped 8 bases and J dropped 7; count of bases not matched to a gene: 11. CDR1 is ENHRY and CDR2 is SYGVKD in the germline V gene. CDR3 size: 14 residues. CDR3 sequence reads: CAIGQTGEGQPQHF. The CDR3, as DNA: TGTGCCATCGGTCAAACAGGGGAGGGGCAGCCCCAGCATTTT.

This rearrangement joins TRBV7-9 to TRBJ2-1; TRBD2 aligns across 8 bases. The CDR3 totals 15 residues. Per germline, CDR1 SEHNR and CDR2 FQNEAQ (reference sequence). V lost 5 bases, J lost 2 bases, and 5 bases stayed unmatched. CDR3 protein: CASSPSAGAYNEQFF. CDR3 nucleotides: TGTGCCAGCAGCCCCTCAGCGGGGGCCTACAATGAGCAGTTCTTC.

This rearrangement joins TRBV5-4 to TRBJ2-2; the D is unclear. Germline CDR1 SGHNT, CDR2 YYREEE (reference sequence). The V end lost 0 bases, the J end lost 1 base, and 7 bases lay between the germline ends. There are 15 residues in the CDR3. As DNA, the CDR3 is TGTGCCAGCAGCTTGGGTCGGATGAACACCGGGGAGCTGTTTTTT. Protein product: CASSLGRMNTGELFF.

This clone came up once. V is TRBV19 and J is TRBJ1-5, with 10 bases fitting TRBD1. Trimming took 5 bases from V and 2 from J; bases not matched to a gene: 6. In germline, CDR1 is LNHDA, CDR2 SQIVND (reference sequence). CDR3 size: 16 residues. The CDR3 nucleotides are TGTGCCAGTAGTGCCGGACAGGGGGAGGGCAATCAGCCCCAGCATTTT. Translating gives CASSAGQGEGNQPQHF.

The rearrangement links TRBV19 to TRBJ2-6; D is unclear. V was pared by 3 bases and J by 4 bases, with 10 bases between. CDR3 size: 15 residues. Per germline, CDR1 LNHDA and CDR2 SQIVND (reference sequence). The CDR3 DNA follows: TGTGCCAGTAGTATGTCGGGTTCAGGGGCCAACGTCCTGACTTTC. Encoded protein: CASSMSGSGANVLTF.

This sequence joins TRBV6-5 and TRBJ2-3, with D hard to call. The length of the CDR3 is 14 residues. The germline gives CDR1 MNHEY, CDR2 SVGAGI. V was cut by 6 bases and J by 1 base, with 11 bases left in between. Here the CDR3 reads CASRSGRGTDTQYF. For the CDR3, the DNA is TGTGCCAGCAGGTCGGGCCGGGGCACAGATACGCAGTATTTT.

This clone was detected once. The rearrangement links TRBV2 to TRBJ2-6; the D gene is possibly TRBD1 (6 bases). Germline-derived CDR1 and CDR2 are SNHLY and FYNNEI. The CDR3 extends over 15 amino acids. V was trimmed by 3 bases and J by 4 bases, leaving 10 bases between them. The CDR3 loop reads CASSEQGRGANVLTF. Here the CDR3 DNA reads TGTGCCAGCAGTGAGCAGGGGAGAGGGGCCAACGTCCTGACTTTC.

The chain uses TRBV6-1 and TRBJ2-7; D call uncertain. Trimming took 5 bases from V and 3 from J, leaving 8 bases between them. Per the germline V gene, CDR1 is MNHNS and CDR2 is SASEGT. The CDR3 sequence is 12 residues long. CDR3 in DNA: TGTGCCAGCAGTATAGGAATCTACGAGCAGTACTTC. Protein: CASSIGIYEQYF.

This chain uses TRBV19 with TRBJ2-5; D ambiguous. Germline values: CDR1 LNHDA, CDR2 SQIVND (reference sequence). This CDR3 region has 14 residues. Deletions cut 3 bases from V and 1 base from J, with 9 bases between. CDR3 nucleotides: TGTGCCAGTAGTATGGGCGGACCCCAAGAGACCCAGTACTTC. It is translated as CASSMGGPQETQYF. Based on the CDR3 plus reference TRBV19 and TRBJ2-5, the full variable domain is DGGITQSPKYLFRKEGQNVTLSCEQNLNHDAMYWYRQDPGQGLRLIYYSQIVNDFQKGDIAEGYSVSREKKESFPLTVTSAQKNPTAFYLCASSMGGPQETQYFGPGTRLLVL.

The chain links TRBV4-1 to TRBJ1-4; 7 bases are a match to TRBD1. The germline V gene has CDR1 MGHRA and CDR2 YSYEKL. CDR3 length: 15 amino acids. Trimming at V came to 7 bases and at J to 8 bases, leaving 13 bases not matched to a gene. Here the CDR3 reads CASTGTDKAREKLFF. The CDR3 DNA follows: TGCGCCAGCACCGGGACAGATAAGGCGAGGGAAAAACTGTTTTTT.